The TCR beta chain described here comes from a study of blood T cell repertoires in COVID-19. Whole-study context: The samples span acute and convalescent COVID-19 from the United States, Italy and Spain. PBMCs, B-cell-depleted T cells, or T cells provided the cDNA or gDNA that made up the material.

CDR1 is SGHDT and CDR2 is YYEEEE in the germline V gene. The length of the CDR3 is 15 residues. V lost 0 bases, J lost 3 bases, and 12 bases lay in between. While infection was still active, Seattle patients were enrolled and then followed longitudinally. In the authors' methods: Reference gene primer amplification gave estimated nucleated cell counts. Assay used: immunoSEQ multiplex PCR; TCRdb lists only in-frame clones, some missing. That table supplies the V and J calls and clone size; D and trimming were determined from the DNA. The sample contains under 400,000 clones, roughly 90% of which appear only once.

The sequence derives from a woman between 25 and 40 years old with COVID-19, enrolled during active disease. The sequenced sample consisted of peripheral blood. The chain couples TRBV5-6 to TRBJ1-2; D gene uncertain. In DNA, the CDR3 is TGTGCCAGCAGCTTGGGACGGCGAGGGTACTATGGCTACACCTTC. Translated, it gives CASSLGRRGYYGYTF.